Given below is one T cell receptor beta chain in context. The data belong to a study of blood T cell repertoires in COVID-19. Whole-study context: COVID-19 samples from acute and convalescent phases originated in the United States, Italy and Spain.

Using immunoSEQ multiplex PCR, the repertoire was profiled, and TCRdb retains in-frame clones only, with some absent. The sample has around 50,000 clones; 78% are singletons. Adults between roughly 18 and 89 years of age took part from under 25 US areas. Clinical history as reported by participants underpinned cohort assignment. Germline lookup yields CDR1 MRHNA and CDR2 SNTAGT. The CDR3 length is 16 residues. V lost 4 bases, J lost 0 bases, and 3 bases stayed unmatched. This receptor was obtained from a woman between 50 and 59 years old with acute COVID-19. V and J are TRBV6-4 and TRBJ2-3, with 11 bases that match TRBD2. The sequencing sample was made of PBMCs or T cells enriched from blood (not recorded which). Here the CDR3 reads CASSATSGDSTDTQYF. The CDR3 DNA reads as TGTGCCAGCAGTGCGACTAGCGGGGACAGCACAGATACGCAGTATTTT.